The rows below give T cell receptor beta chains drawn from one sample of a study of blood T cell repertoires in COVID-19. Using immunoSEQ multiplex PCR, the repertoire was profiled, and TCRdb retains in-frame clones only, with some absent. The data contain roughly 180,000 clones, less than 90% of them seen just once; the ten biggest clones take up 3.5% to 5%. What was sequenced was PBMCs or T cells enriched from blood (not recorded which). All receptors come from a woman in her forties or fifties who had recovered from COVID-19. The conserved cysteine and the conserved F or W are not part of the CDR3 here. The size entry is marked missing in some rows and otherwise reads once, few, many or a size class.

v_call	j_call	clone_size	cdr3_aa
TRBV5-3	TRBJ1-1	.	ARSSWGHQNTEAF
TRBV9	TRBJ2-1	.	ASSGASTGEQF
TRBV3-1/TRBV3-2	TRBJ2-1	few	ASSQLGLPEQF
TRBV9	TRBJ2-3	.	ASTSDGETTTDTQY
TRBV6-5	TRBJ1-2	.	ASRPRDRKLDYT
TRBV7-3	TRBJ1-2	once	ASSLSGGDGYT
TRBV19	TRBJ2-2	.	ASSTQGPELF
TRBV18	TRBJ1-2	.	ASLLLRAGNYGYT
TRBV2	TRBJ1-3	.	ASRREGVSGNTIY
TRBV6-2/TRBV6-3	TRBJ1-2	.	ASMYSGTAYGYT
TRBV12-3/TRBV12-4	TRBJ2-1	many	ASQGRNYNEQF
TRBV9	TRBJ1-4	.	ASSVENSPEKLF
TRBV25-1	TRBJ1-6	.	ALDRGNSPLH
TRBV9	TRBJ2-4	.	ASSVHGENIQY
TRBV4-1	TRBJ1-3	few	ASSQGMGVSGNTIY
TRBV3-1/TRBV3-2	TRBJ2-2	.	ASSPQDNTGELF
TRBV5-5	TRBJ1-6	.	ASSPAAGTYNSPLH
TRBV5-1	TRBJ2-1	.	ASSITSGKGNEQF
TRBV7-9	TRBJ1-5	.	ASSFGNRGFNQPQH
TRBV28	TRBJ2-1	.	ASSLLAGVRGEQF
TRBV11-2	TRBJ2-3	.	ASSLLASDGTDTQY
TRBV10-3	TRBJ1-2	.	AISDSGFGYT
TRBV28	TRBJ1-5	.	ASSLFLRTRRGNQPQH
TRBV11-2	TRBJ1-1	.	ASSLGQGEAF
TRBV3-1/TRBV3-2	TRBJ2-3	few	ASSQGGEAADTQY
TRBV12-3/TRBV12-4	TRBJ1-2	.	ASSFDRGYGYT
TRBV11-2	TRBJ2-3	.	ASSGRRGTQY
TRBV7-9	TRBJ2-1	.	ASCPGTSSGVDEQF
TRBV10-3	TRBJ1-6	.	AITGQINSPLH
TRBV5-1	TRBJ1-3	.	ASRTGPDSGNTIY
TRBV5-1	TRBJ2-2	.	ASSQVGTGELF
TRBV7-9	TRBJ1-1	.	ASSQNQGSGEAF
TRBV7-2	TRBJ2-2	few	ASSLGGGRAGELF
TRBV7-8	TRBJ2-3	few	ASSLYSGRAGDTQY
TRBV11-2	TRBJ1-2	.	ASSFRTDTYGYT
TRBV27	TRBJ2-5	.	ARQGRQETQY
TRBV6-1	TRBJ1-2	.	ASSEAPDLQGIYYGYT
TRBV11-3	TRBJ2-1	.	ASSVGTNYNEQF
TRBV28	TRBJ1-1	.	ASSSEAKTEAF